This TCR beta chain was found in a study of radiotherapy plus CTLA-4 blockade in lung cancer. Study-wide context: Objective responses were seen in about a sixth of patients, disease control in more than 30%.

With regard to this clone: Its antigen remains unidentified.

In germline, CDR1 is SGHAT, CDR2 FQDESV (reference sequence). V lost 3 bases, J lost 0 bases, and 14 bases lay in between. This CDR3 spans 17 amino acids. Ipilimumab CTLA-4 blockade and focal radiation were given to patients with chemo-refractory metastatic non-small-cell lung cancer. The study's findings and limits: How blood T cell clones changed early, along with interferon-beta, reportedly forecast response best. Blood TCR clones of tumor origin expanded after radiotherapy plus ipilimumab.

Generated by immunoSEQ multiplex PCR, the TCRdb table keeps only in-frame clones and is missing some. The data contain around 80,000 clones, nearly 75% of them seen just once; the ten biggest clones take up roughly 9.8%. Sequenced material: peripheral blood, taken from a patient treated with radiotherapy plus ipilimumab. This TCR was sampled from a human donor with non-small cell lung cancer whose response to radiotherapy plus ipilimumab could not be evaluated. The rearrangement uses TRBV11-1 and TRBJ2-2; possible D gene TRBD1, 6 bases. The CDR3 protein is CASSFWAGDSNTGELFF. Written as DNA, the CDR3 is TGTGCCAGCAGCTTCTGGGCAGGGGATTCGAACACCGGGGAGCTGTTTTTT.